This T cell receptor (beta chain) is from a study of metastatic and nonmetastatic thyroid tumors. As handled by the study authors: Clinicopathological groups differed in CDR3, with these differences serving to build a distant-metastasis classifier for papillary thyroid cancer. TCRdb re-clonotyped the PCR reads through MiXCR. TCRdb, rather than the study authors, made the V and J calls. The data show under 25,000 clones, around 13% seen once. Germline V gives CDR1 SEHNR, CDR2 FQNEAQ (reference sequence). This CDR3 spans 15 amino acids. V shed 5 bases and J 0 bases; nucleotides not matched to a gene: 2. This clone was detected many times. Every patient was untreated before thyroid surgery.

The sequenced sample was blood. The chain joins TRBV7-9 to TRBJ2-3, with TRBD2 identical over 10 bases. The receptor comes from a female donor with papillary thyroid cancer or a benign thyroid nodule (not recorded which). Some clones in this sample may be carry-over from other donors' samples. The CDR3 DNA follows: TGTGCCAGCAGCAGTAGCGGGAGGAGCACAGATACGCAGTATTTT. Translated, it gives CASSSSGRSTDTQYF.